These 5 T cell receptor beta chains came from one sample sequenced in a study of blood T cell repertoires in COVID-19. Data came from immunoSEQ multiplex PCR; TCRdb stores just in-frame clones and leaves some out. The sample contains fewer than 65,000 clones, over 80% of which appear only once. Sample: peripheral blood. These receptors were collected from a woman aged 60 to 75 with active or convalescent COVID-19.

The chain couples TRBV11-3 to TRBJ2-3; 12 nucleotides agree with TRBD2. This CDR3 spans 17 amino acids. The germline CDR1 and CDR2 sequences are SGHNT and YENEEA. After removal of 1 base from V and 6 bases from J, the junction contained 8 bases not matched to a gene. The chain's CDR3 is CASSLVLTSGGPDTQYF. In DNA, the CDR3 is TGTGCCAGCAGCTTAGTTTTGACTAGCGGGGGTCCCGATACGCAGTATTTT.

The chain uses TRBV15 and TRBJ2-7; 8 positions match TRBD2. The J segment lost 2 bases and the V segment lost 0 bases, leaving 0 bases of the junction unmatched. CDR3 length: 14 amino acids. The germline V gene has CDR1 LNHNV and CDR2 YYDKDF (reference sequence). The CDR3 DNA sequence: TGTGCCACCAGCAGAGAGGGACTAGCCTACGAGCAGTACTTC. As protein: CATSREGLAYEQYF.

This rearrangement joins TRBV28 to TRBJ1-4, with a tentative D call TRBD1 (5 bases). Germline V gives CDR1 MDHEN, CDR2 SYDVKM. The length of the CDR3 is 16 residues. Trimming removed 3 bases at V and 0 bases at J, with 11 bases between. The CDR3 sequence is CASSLDTKATNEKLFF. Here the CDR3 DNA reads TGTGCCAGCAGTTTGGACACAAAAGCAACTAATGAAAAACTGTTTTTT.

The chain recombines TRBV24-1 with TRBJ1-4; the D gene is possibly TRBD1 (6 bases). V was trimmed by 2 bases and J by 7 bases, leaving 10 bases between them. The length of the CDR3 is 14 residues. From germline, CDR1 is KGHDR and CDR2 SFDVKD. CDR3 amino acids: CATSDSGQLEKLFF. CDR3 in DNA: TGTGCCACCAGTGATTCTGGACAGCTTGAAAAACTGTTTTTT.

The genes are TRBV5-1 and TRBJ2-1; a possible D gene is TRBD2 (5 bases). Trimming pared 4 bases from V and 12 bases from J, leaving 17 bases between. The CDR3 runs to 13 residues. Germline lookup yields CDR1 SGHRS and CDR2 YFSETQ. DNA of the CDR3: TGCGCCAGCAGCCTAAGTGGGAGTGAGGCGCAGTTCTTC. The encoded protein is CASSLSGSEAQFF. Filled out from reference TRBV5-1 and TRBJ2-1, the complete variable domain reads KAGVTQTPRYLIKTRGQQVTLSCSPISGHRSVSWYQQTPGQGLQFLFEYFSETQRNKGNFPGRFSGRQFSNSRSEMNVSTLELGDSALYLCASSLSGSEAQFFGPGTRLTVL.